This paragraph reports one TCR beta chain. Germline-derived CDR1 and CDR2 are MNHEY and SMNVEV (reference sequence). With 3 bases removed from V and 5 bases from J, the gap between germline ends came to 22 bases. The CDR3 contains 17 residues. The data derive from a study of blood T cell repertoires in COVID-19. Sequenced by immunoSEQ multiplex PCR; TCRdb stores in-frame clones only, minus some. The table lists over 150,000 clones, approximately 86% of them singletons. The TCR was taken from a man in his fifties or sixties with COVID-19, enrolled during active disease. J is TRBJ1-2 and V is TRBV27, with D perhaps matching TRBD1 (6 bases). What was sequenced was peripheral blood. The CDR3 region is CASSLQGFASSRYGYTF. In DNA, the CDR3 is TGTGCCAGCAGTTTGCAGGGGTTCGCCTCCAGCAGATATGGCTACACCTTC.